The present TCR beta chain was sequenced within a study of cytomegalovirus exposure and HLA in healthy donors. Study information: Within an early data release were 85 million or so unique TCRs drawn from HLA-typed donors.

For this clone: Its cognate antigen is unknown.

The study's findings and limits: Upon later analysis, TCR association rates were observed to vary by HLA locus, being highest for DRB1 and lowest for HLA-C. Productive status was seen about 87% or about 30% of the time for most TCR beta V segments in an earlier analysis. Some TCR beta chains (about 180 of them) were listed as cytomegalovirus-associated.

The PCR made use of 60 Vbeta and 13 Jbeta primers. Some clones are missing from TCRdb's copy, which holds only in-frame ones; the method was immunoSEQ multiplex PCR. The sample lists 60,000 or so clones; over 75% were seen once. CDR3 size: 14 residues. With 5 bases clipped from V and 3 bases from J, the junction kept 7 bases outside the gene matches. Germline lookup yields CDR1 PRHDT and CDR2 FYEKMQ (reference sequence). The rearrangement joins TRBV13 to TRBJ2-7; TRBD2 aligns across 7 bases. Sequenced input: PBMCs. This receptor was taken from a female donor in good health and CMV-seronegative. The DNA of the CDR3 is TGTGCCAGCAGCGCCGGACTAGGCGGCTACGAGCAGTACTTC. Protein sequence: CASSAGLGGYEQYF.